The 22 T cell receptor beta chains presented below share a single source sample, sequenced in a study of T cell responses to AZD1222 COVID-19 vaccine. This table comes from immunoSEQ multiplex PCR, and its TCRdb copy is limited to in-frame clones, with some not included. Of tens of thousands of clones in the sample, approximately 86% were seen once. Material: peripheral blood, obtained on day 0 of MenACWY control vaccination. These receptors all stem from an adult in good health.

V is TRBV30 and J is TRBJ2-1, with no clear D. This CDR3 is 12 amino acids long. The V and J ends lost 4 bases and 2 bases respectively, with 6 bases between them. Germline-derived CDR1 and CDR2 are GTSNPN and SVGIG (reference sequence). For the CDR3, the DNA is TGTGCCTGGAAGGCAGCCTACAATGAGCAGTTCTTC. It encodes CAWKAAYNEQFF.

This sequence joins TRBV19 and TRBJ1-2; D is undetermined. The CDR3 has 15 residues. V was shortened by 4 bases and J by 0 bases, with 12 bases between the two germline ends. CDR1 and CDR2 (germline): LNHDA, SQIVND (reference sequence). CDR3 sequence reads: CASSNTDAANYGYTF. As DNA, the CDR3 is TGTGCCAGTAGTAATACCGACGCGGCTAACTATGGCTACACCTTC.

This clone was seen just once. J is TRBJ1-2 and V is TRBV28, with 7 bases matching TRBD1. CDR3 length: 13 residues. Looked up from germline, CDR1 is MDHEN and CDR2 is SYDVKM. Trimming removed 6 bases from V and 4 bases from J; junction bases left unmatched: 5. The CDR3 nucleotides are TGTGCCAGCAGCCCGGGACAGCCCTATGGCTACACCTTC. Translating it yields CASSPGQPYGYTF.

This chain connects TRBV24-1 to TRBJ2-7; D is unresolved. The CDR3 totals 13 residues. V dropped 4 bases and J dropped 2 bases, with 8 bases sitting between them. CDR1 is KGHDR and CDR2 is SFDVKD in the germline V gene. CDR3 coding DNA: TGTGCCACCAGTGAAGGGCAGACCTACGAGCAGTACTTC. Protein product: CATSEGQTYEQYF.

This clone was counted once. The chain has TRBV19 and TRBJ1-5; D gene uncertain. The germline V gene has CDR1 LNHDA and CDR2 SQIVND (reference sequence). The CDR3 totals 12 residues. Trimming left V 7 bases short and J 5 bases short, with 9 bases between. CDR3 loop: CASNKGDQPQHF. CDR3 nucleotides: TGTGCCAGTAACAAGGGTGATCAGCCCCAGCATTTT.

The rearrangement joins TRBV7-2 to TRBJ2-5; D is possibly TRBD2 (5 bases). Looked up from germline, CDR1 is SGHTA and CDR2 is FQGNSA. CDR3 length: 15 amino acids. Trimming took 9 bases from V and 2 from J, leaving 19 bases between them. CDR3 in DNA: TGTGCCAGTTCCTCGAGGGCCTTACTTCAAGAGACCCAGTACTTC. As protein: CASSSRALLQETQYF.

A single count supports this clone. This chain links TRBV7-8 with TRBJ1-6; D may be TRBD1 (6 bases). Germline values: CDR1 SGHVS, CDR2 FQNEAQ. V was trimmed by 1 base and J by 3 bases, leaving 10 bases between them. The CDR3 has 16 residues. The CDR3 nucleotides are TGTGCCAGCAGCTTAGGGGGGGCGCTCTATAATTCACCCCTCCACTTT. As protein: CASSLGGALYNSPLHF.

This chain uses TRBV9 with TRBJ1-6; 10 nucleotides match TRBD1. CDR1 is SGDLS, CDR2 YYNGEE, per germline. The CDR3 covers 15 residues. J was trimmed by 7 bases and V by 4 bases; bases with no gene match: 5. The CDR3 region is CASSQGQGGNSPLHF. In DNA form, the CDR3 reads TGTGCCAGCAGCCAAGGACAGGGGGGCAATTCACCCCTCCACTTT.

The rearrangement uses TRBV2 and TRBJ1-5; D gene uncertain. The length of the CDR3 is 14 residues. V was clipped by 4 bases and J by 0 bases, with 7 bases between them. Germline CDR1 reads SNHLY; CDR2 reads FYNNEI. CDR3 sequence reads: CASSGSPSNQPQHF. In DNA form, the CDR3 reads TGTGCCAGCAGTGGGTCCCCTAGCAATCAGCCCCAGCATTTT.

The J gene is TRBJ2-7, the V gene TRBV6-2 or TRBV6-3; perhaps TRBD1 as D (6 bases). The germline CDR1 and CDR2 sequences are MNHEY and SVGEGT. V was shortened by 4 bases and J by 4 bases, with 11 bases between the two germline ends. This CDR3 is built from 13 residues. CDR3 DNA sequence: TGTGCCAGCAGTTTAGGGGGTACGTACGAGCAGTACTTC. This codes for CASSLGGTYEQYF.

This chain links TRBV11-3 with TRBJ2-7; TRBD1 is a possible D gene (7 bases). V lost 8 bases, J lost 1 base, and 12 bases lay in between. The CDR3 runs to 13 residues. The germline V gene has CDR1 SGHNT and CDR2 YENEEA. CDR3 DNA sequence: TGTGCCAGCCGGCGGGGACAGTCCTACGAGCAGTACTTC. Translated: CASRRGQSYEQYF.

The chain joins TRBV5-4 to TRBJ1-2; 8 bases line up with TRBD1. The V gene's germline CDR1 is SGHNT and CDR2 YYREEE (reference sequence). Trimming removed 4 bases from V and 8 bases from J; junction bases left unmatched: 10. The CDR3 is 14 residues long. CDR3 amino acids: CASSPGQAGIGYTF. The DNA of the CDR3 is TGTGCCAGCAGCCCGGGACAGGCTGGGATCGGCTACACCTTC.

The chain has TRBV9 and TRBJ1-2; TRBD1 matches 7 bases. With 1 base clipped from V and 3 bases from J, the junction kept 3 bases outside the gene matches. CDR1 and CDR2 from the germline V gene are SGDLS and YYNGEE. The length of the CDR3 is 14 residues. The CDR3 sequence is CASSVRGQDYGYTF. The CDR3 nucleotides read TGTGCCAGCAGCGTAAGAGGACAGGACTATGGCTACACCTTC.

The chain has TRBV24-1 and TRBJ2-3, with D perhaps given as TRBD1 or TRBD2 (5 bases each). Germline lookup yields CDR1 KGHDR and CDR2 SFDVKD. This CDR3 is 13 amino acids long. Trimming pared 6 bases from V and 1 base from J, leaving 7 bases between. The CDR3 DNA sequence: TGTGCCACCAGTCGGGGCGGCACAGATACGCAGTATTTT. This gives the protein CATSRGGTDTQYF.

The chain couples TRBV14 to TRBJ2-7; 8 nucleotides match TRBD2. CDR3 size: 14 residues. Germline lookup yields CDR1 SGHDN and CDR2 FVKESK. V gave up 4 bases and J gave up 6 bases; unmatched junction bases: 8. The CDR3 coding sequence is TGTGCCAGCAGCCTCCCGGGACTAGGGGTCGAGCAGTACTTC. Its translation: CASSLPGLGVEQYF.

The J gene is TRBJ2-2, the V gene TRBV12-5; TRBD2 agrees at 8 bases. The germline V gene encodes CDR1 LGHNT and CDR2 FRNRAP. V gave up 9 bases and J gave up 4 bases; unmatched junction bases: 1. The CDR3 is 12 residues long. CDR3: CASGRGTGELFF. CDR3 nucleotides: TGTGCTAGCGGGAGGGGCACCGGGGAGCTGTTTTTT. The variable domain in full, completed from reference TRBV12-5 and TRBJ2-2, reads DARVTQTPRHKVTEMGQEVTMRCQPILGHNTVFWYRQTMMQGLELLAYFRNRAPLDDSGMPKDRFSAEMPDATLATLKIQPSEPRDSAVYFCASGRGTGELFFGEGSRLTVL.

The chain couples TRBV4-1 to TRBJ1-3, with a possible D match to TRBD1 (5 bases). This CDR3 is built from 17 residues. Trimming shortened V by 0 bases and J by 4 bases, and 16 bases separated the two germline ends. In germline, CDR1 is MGHRA, CDR2 YSYEKL. CDR3 loop: CASSQDLGRASGNTIYF. The CDR3 nucleotides read TGCGCCAGCAGCCAAGATCTCGGCAGGGCATCCGGAAACACCATATATTTT.

V usage is TRBV6-5 and J usage is TRBJ1-1, with TRBD1 as a possible D gene (5 bases). V dropped 2 bases and J dropped 3 bases, with 7 bases sitting between them. The CDR3 runs to 13 residues. CDR1 MNHEY and CDR2 SVGAGI come from the germline V gene. The chain's CDR3 is CASSYGGYTEAFF. The CDR3, as DNA: TGTGCCAGCAGTTACGGGGGGTACACTGAAGCTTTCTTT.

This clone showed up just once. The chain carries TRBV13 and TRBJ2-1; D is undetermined. Trimming took off 2 bases at V and 9 bases at J, with 8 bases between the two ends. Germline CDR1 is PRHDT and CDR2 is FYEKMQ (reference sequence). CDR3 length: 12 residues. CDR3: CASSLRAGEQFF. DNA for the CDR3: TGTGCCAGCAGCTTAAGGGCTGGTGAGCAGTTCTTC.

The chain carries TRBV18 and TRBJ1-3, with unresolved D. V was pared by 3 bases and J by 0 bases, with 18 bases between. The CDR3 runs 18 residues. Germline V gene lookup returns CDR1 KGHSH and CDR2 LQKENI. In DNA, the CDR3 is TGTGCCAGCTCACCTACAGCAAGGACCTCCGACTCTGGAAACACCATATATTTT. This codes for CASSPTARTSDSGNTIYF.

The chain uses TRBV6-5 and TRBJ1-1; D is ambiguous. This CDR3 has 13 residues. V was clipped by 8 bases and J by 6 bases, with 16 bases between them. Per the germline V gene, CDR1 is MNHEY and CDR2 is SVGAGI. The CDR3 coding sequence is TGTGCCAGCTCTTTGGGCAGGCACGCTGAAGCTTTCTTT. As protein: CASSLGRHAEAFF.

J is TRBJ1-5 and V is TRBV4-3; no firm D call. This CDR3 contains 14 residues. Trimming left V 5 bases short and J 2 bases short, with 10 bases between. Germline CDR1 is LGHNA and CDR2 is YSLEER. The CDR3 DNA sequence: TGCGCCAGCAGCTCTACGTGGGGCAATCAGCCCCAGCATTTT. Translation gives CASSSTWGNQPQHF.